The present T cell receptor beta chain was sequenced within a study of cytomegalovirus exposure and HLA in healthy donors. Study findings and constraints: Presence/absence analyses took donor sequencing depth as roughly uniform. A prior analysis recorded that most TCR beta V segments were productive about 87% or about 30% of the time. Reports indicate that TCR beta sequences accurately predicted the HLA-A and HLA-B alleles of most subjects.

Each donor was nominally healthy when sampled (though unrecorded immune exposures were likely). As regards this clone: Its antigen is undetermined.

PCR primers comprised 60 Vbeta and 13 Jbeta primers. Profiling relied on immunoSEQ multiplex PCR, and the TCRdb table lists in-frame clones only, not all of them. The profile shows about 160,000 clones, about 81% of them singletons. The V end lost 6 bases, the J end lost 7 bases, and 18 bases lay between the germline ends. The CDR3 runs to 14 residues. Germline lookup yields CDR1 LNHDA and CDR2 SQIVND (reference sequence). This chain joins TRBV19 and TRBJ1-1, with D perhaps matching TRBD1 (6 bases). Material: PBMCs. This TCR was sampled from a woman aged 50 to 60 in good health and CMV-seropositive. CDR3 protein: CASSMGAGGCEAFF. CDR3 nucleotides: TGTGCCAGTAGCATGGGGGCAGGTGGATGTGAAGCTTTCTTT.